This entry lists 14 T cell receptor beta chains sequenced from one sample in a study of T and B cells in COVID-19 patients. BIOMED2 TRB-A/B primer pools were used in multiplex TRB PCR. TCRdb reprocessed the multiplex PCR reads via MiXCR and lists one record per CDR3 protein. The sample records about 11,000 distinct CDR3 sequences, around 34% being singletons. TRB was amplified from around 250-460 ng of blood genomic DNA. The sequenced sample was blood. The source is a human donor with active COVID-19.

This clonotype came up a few times. The chain links TRBV19 to TRBJ1-1; the match to TRBD1 covers 7 bases. CDR3 length: 15 residues. J gave up 3 bases and V 6 bases, and 10 bases lay outside the gene matches. Germline assignment: CDR1 LNHDA and CDR2 SQIVND (reference sequence). The CDR3 DNA reads TGTGCCAGTAGGCCTTTGGACAGGCTCCACACTGAAGCTTTCTTT. It encodes CASRPLDRLHTEAFF.

This clonotype is classed as medium-sized (0.01 to 0.1%). The chain is built from TRBV6-2 or TRBV6-3 and TRBJ2-3; D gene unclear. Per germline, CDR1 MNHEY and CDR2 SVGEGT. Trimming pared 4 bases from V and 2 bases from J, leaving 4 bases between. The CDR3 has 12 residues. CDR3 coding DNA: TGTGCCAGCAGTTCATCCACAGATACGCAGTATTTT. It yields the protein CASSSSTDTQYF.

This clonotype was detected once. For the CDR3, the DNA is TGCGCCAGCAGCCCCAAGGGACTAGCGGGGGGAGGCGAGCAGTACTTC. Amino acid sequence: CASSPKGLAGGGEQYF. The gene calls are TRBV5-1 and TRBJ2-7; the match to TRBD2 covers 15 bases. Germline-derived CDR1 and CDR2 are SGHRS and YFSETQ. Trimming removed 4 bases from V and 6 bases from J; junction bases left unmatched: 8. The CDR3 is made up of 16 amino acids.

The rearrangement links TRBV29-1 to TRBJ2-2, with D perhaps matching TRBD1 or TRBD2 (6 bases each). The germline V gene encodes CDR1 SQVTM and CDR2 ANQGSEA. The CDR3 totals 13 residues. With 4 bases removed from V and 6 bases from J, the gap between germline ends came to 12 bases. CDR3: CSVAWGASGELFF. The CDR3 nucleotides are TGCAGCGTTGCGTGGGGGGCGTCCGGGGAGCTGTTTTTT.

This clonotype was seen a few times. V and J are TRBV19 and TRBJ1-5; a possible D gene is TRBD1 (5 bases). There are 14 residues in the CDR3. CDR1 and CDR2 from the germline V gene are LNHDA and SQIVND (reference sequence). V lost 5 bases to trimming and J lost 2 bases, with 10 bases between them. In DNA form, the CDR3 reads TGTGCCAGTAGTGAAGGGGACGGCAATCAGCCCCAGCATTTT. Amino acids: CASSEGDGNQPQHF.

The chain links TRBV6-1 to TRBJ1-2; 11 bases are a match to TRBD1. Germline V lookup: CDR1 MNHNS, CDR2 SASEGT. The CDR3 length is 12 residues. The V segment lost 7 bases and the J segment 8 bases; nucleotides outside the gene matches: 3. The CDR3 DNA follows: TGTGCCAGCACCTGGGACAGGGGGGGCTACACCTTC. This encodes CASTWDRGGYTF.

This clonotype is judged medium-sized (0.01 to 0.1%). V and J are TRBV5-4 and TRBJ2-5; 8 nucleotides line up with TRBD1. The germline CDR1 and CDR2 sequences are SGHNT and YYREEE (reference sequence). The V gene end was trimmed by 4 bases and the J gene end by 3 bases; junction bases not matched to a gene: 8. The CDR3 has 15 amino acids. This CDR3 is CASSPGGAWEETQYF. The CDR3 DNA follows: TGTGCCAGCAGCCCAGGGGGCGCCTGGGAAGAGACCCAGTACTTC.

This clonotype rates as medium-sized. The chain recombines TRBV15 with TRBJ2-2; D is unresolved. Deletions cut 5 bases from V and 8 bases from J, with 6 bases between. The CDR3 is 11 amino acids. Germline lookup yields CDR1 LNHNV and CDR2 YYDKDF (reference sequence). CDR3 sequence: CATSRTGELFF. The DNA of the CDR3 is TGTGCCACCAGCCGAACGGGGGAGCTGTTTTTT. The full variable domain, its missing parts supplied by reference TRBV15 and TRBJ2-2, is DAMVIQNPRYQVTQFGKPVTLSCSQTLNHNVMYWYQQKSSQAPKLLFHYYDKDFNNEADTPDNFQSRRPNTSFCFLDIRSPGLGDTAMYLCATSRTGELFFGEGSRLTVL.

J is TRBJ1-3 and V is TRBV15; D possibly corresponds to TRBD1 (6 bases). This CDR3 comprises 17 residues. Trimming shortened V by 1 base and J by 0 bases, and 13 bases separated the two germline ends. The V gene's germline CDR1 is LNHNV and CDR2 YYDKDF (reference sequence). In DNA form, the CDR3 reads TGTGCCACCAGCAGAGCGGGGGGCCCCTTCTCTGGAAACACCATATATTTT. Translation gives CATSRAGGPFSGNTIYF.

The chain has TRBV11-1 and TRBJ1-2; 10 bases are a match to TRBD1. V was pared by 1 base and J by 8 bases, with 7 bases of the junction left unmatched. The CDR3 loop spans 15 amino acids. Germline values: CDR1 SGHAT, CDR2 FQDESV (reference sequence). The CDR3 is CASSLVRGQGSGYTF. The DNA of the CDR3 is TGTGCCAGCAGCTTAGTTCGGGGACAGGGGAGCGGCTACACCTTC.

Notes on this clonotype: This sequence may be a read error, since a much larger clone differs from it by one base. The V call is TRBV29-1, the J call TRBJ1-2; 8 nucleotides align to TRBD1. The V gene end was trimmed by 3 bases and the J gene end by 3 bases; junction bases not matched to a gene: 6. There are 14 residues in the CDR3. Germline V CDR1 and CDR2: SQVTM, ANQGSEA. CDR3 loop: CSVDGDRWDYGYTF. The DNA of the CDR3 is TGCAGCGTTGATGGGGACAGGTGGGACTATGGCTACACCTTC.

The chain carries TRBV6-6 and TRBJ1-1; D not certain. Germline CDR1 reads MNHNY; CDR2 reads SVGAGI (reference sequence). Trimming removed 2 bases from V and 0 bases from J, with 7 bases in between. The CDR3 is 14 residues long. The CDR3: CASSYAEMNTEAFF. CDR3 sequence (DNA): TGTGCCAGCAGTTACGCCGAAATGAACACTGAAGCTTTCTTT.

This clonotype was observed a handful of times. The V gene is TRBV24-1, the J gene TRBJ2-2, with TRBD1 matching 9 bases. Germline V gives CDR1 KGHDR, CDR2 SFDVKD. The CDR3 is 20 amino acids. After removal of 2 bases from V and 3 bases from J, the junction contained 15 bases not matched to a gene. The DNA of the CDR3 is TGTGCCACCAGTGATTCGCCGGGACAGGGTTTGACGCGATACACCGGGGAGCTGTTTTTT. Translating it yields CATSDSPGQGLTRYTGELFF.

The genes are TRBV7-9 and TRBJ2-7; the match to TRBD2 covers 7 bases. This CDR3 is built from 15 residues. CDR1 and CDR2 from the germline V gene are SEHNR and FQNEAQ (reference sequence). V shed 1 base and J 4 bases; nucleotides not matched to a gene: 7. CDR3 region: CASSLGSLANYEQYF. The CDR3 DNA reads as TGTGCCAGCAGCTTAGGATCACTAGCGAATTACGAGCAGTACTTC.